The 25 T cell receptor beta chains below were found in one sample sequenced in a study of cytotoxic CD8 clonotypes in ibrutinib-treated CLL. Profiled with immunoSEQ multiplex PCR; TCRdb holds only in-frame clones, not every one. The sample has 100,000 to 150,000 clones; 70% to 90% are singletons. The sequenced sample was PBMCs, obtained after 24 months of ibrutinib treatment. Every receptor here comes from a human donor with chronic lymphocytic leukemia.

V usage is TRBV7-3 and J usage is TRBJ1-4; D is possibly TRBD1 (6 bases). The length of the CDR3 is 17 residues. Trimming pared 2 bases from V and 4 bases from J, leaving 17 bases between. CDR1 is SGHTA and CDR2 is FQGTGA in the germline V gene. CDR3 loop: CASSLARGTGINEKLFF. CDR3 DNA: TGTGCCAGCAGCTTAGCAAGGGGAACAGGGATTAATGAAAAACTGTTTTTT.

The chain recombines TRBV6-1 with TRBJ1-2; TRBD1 matches at 12 bases. J was trimmed by 3 bases and V by 2 bases; bases with no gene match: 4. The CDR3 is 16 amino acids. From germline, CDR1 is MNHNS and CDR2 SASEGT. This CDR3 reads CASSEMGQGAYYGYTF. The CDR3 DNA sequence: TGTGCCAGCAGTGAAATGGGACAGGGGGCCTACTATGGCTACACCTTC.

The V call is TRBV27, the J call TRBJ2-2; no definite D call. Per the germline V gene, CDR1 is MNHEY and CDR2 is SMNVEV (reference sequence). CDR3 length: 13 amino acids. Trimming left V 5 bases short and J 4 bases short, with 8 bases between. The CDR3 sequence: CASSLRTTGELFF. CDR3 nucleotide sequence: TGTGCCAGCAGTCTTCGAACCACCGGGGAGCTGTTTTTT.

The chain joins TRBV6-6 to TRBJ2-5; D gene uncertain. CDR1 is MNHNY, CDR2 SVGAGI, per germline (reference sequence). The ends were cut back, 8 bases at V and 4 bases at J, with 5 bases in the middle. The CDR3 has 10 amino acids. The CDR3: CASDGETQYF. The DNA for the CDR3 is TGTGCCAGCGACGGAGAGACCCAGTACTTC.

This clone was recorded a few times. CDR3 protein: CASSFGQSSRDTEAFF. The CDR3 DNA follows: TGTGCCAGCAGCTTCGGACAGTCATCTAGGGACACTGAAGCTTTCTTT. This chain connects TRBV7-9 to TRBJ1-1, with D perhaps matching TRBD1 (6 bases). Trimming removed 3 bases at V and 3 bases at J, with 17 bases between. The germline CDR1 and CDR2 sequences are SEHNR and FQNEAQ (reference sequence). The CDR3 loop spans 16 amino acids. The full variable domain, in which reference TRBV7-9 and TRBJ1-1 provide the parts outside the CDR3, is DTGVSQNPRHKITKRGQNVTFRCDPISEHNRLYWYRQTLGQGPEFLTYFQNEAQLEKSRLLSDRFSAERPKGSFSTLEIQRTEQGDSAMYLCASSFGQSSRDTEAFFGQGTRLTVV.

V and J are TRBV4-1 and TRBJ2-1; 7 bases map to TRBD1. V lost 4 bases to trimming and J lost 7 bases; unmatched junction nucleotides: 10. CDR3 length: 15 residues. Germline lookup yields CDR1 MGHRA and CDR2 YSYEKL. The CDR3 coding sequence is TGCGCCAGCAGCCGGGGACAGCAATTAAATAATGAGCAGTTCTTC. This translates into CASSRGQQLNNEQFF.

This rearrangement joins TRBV4-2 to TRBJ1-5, with no clear D. V lost 2 bases and J lost 4, with 9 bases in between. This CDR3 is 14 amino acids long. CDR1 and CDR2 (germline): LGHNA, YNFKEQ. For the CDR3, the DNA is TGTGCCAGCAGCCAATCAAGTAGAAATCAGCCCCAGCATTTT. Translating gives CASSQSSRNQPQHF.

The chain recombines TRBV28 with TRBJ1-5; D gene unclear. Trimming pared 10 bases from V and 4 bases from J, leaving 14 bases between. This CDR3 has 13 residues. Germline V CDR1 and CDR2: MDHEN, SYDVKM. The CDR3 reads CATRNSQNQPQHF. In nucleotides, the CDR3 is TGTGCCACCCGGAACAGCCAGAATCAGCCCCAGCATTTT.

The CDR3 nucleotides read TGTGCCTGGAGTGTACAGGGCGGCTCCGAAAAACTGTTTTTT. It specifies CAWSVQGGSEKLFF. The chain employs TRBV30 and TRBJ1-4, with D possibly TRBD1 on 6 matching bases. CDR1 is GTSNPN and CDR2 is SVGIG in the germline V gene (reference sequence). With 0 bases removed from V and 8 bases from J, the gap between germline ends came to 13 bases. The CDR3 consists of 14 residues.

This clone occurred once. The V gene is TRBV27, the J gene TRBJ2-3, with a weak D call TRBD2 (5 bases). Germline loops: CDR1 MNHEY, CDR2 SMNVEV (reference sequence). This CDR3 spans 15 amino acids. The V and J ends lost 3 bases and 4 bases respectively, with 14 bases between them. The CDR3 coding sequence is TGTGCCAGCAGTTTGGGAGAGGGATTAGCAGATACGCAGTATTTT. Encoded protein: CASSLGEGLADTQYF.

The rearrangement links TRBV5-1 to TRBJ2-3, with 10 bases identical to TRBD2. CDR3 length equals 16 residues. Germline CDR1 and CDR2: SGHRS and YFSETQ. After removal of 3 bases from V and 4 bases from J, the junction contained 8 bases not matched to a gene. CDR3 amino acids: CASSSGGTSGADTQYF. The CDR3 DNA reads as TGCGCCAGCAGCTCAGGCGGCACTAGCGGGGCAGATACGCAGTATTTT.

This clone appeared a single time. The chain recombines TRBV7-8 with TRBJ2-5; D gene ambiguous. V gave up 7 bases and J gave up 7 bases, with 19 bases separating them. CDR1 is SGHVS, CDR2 FQNEAQ, per germline. The CDR3 runs to 14 residues. CDR3 bases: TGTGCCAGCACCGACTCGCGGCCCTCGGGGACCCAGTACTTC. Its translation: CASTDSRPSGTQYF.

This clone was found many times. The chain employs TRBV11-1 and TRBJ2-1; 13 bases agree with TRBD2. Per germline, CDR1 SGHAT and CDR2 FQDESV (reference sequence). This CDR3 spans 17 amino acids. V lost 1 base and J lost 5; bases outside the gene matches: 5. In nucleotides, the CDR3 is TGTGCCAGCAGCTTAGAAGGACTAGCGGGGGCCCACAATGAGCAGTTCTTC. Protein: CASSLEGLAGAHNEQFF.

This clone turned up a few times. Compared with germline, one end of the junction differs, possibly owing to a read error. The CDR3 here is CASSPDFSSTDTQYF. CDR3 in DNA: TGTGCTAGCAGCCCGGACTTTTCGTCCACAGATACGCAGTATTTT. The rearrangement joins TRBV7-7 to TRBJ2-3, with a weak D call TRBD2 (5 bases). The CDR3 has 15 amino acids. Germline values: CDR1 SSHAT, CDR2 FNYEAQ (reference sequence).

J is TRBJ2-7 and V is TRBV27; D may be TRBD1 (5 bases). The V and J ends lost 0 bases and 3 bases respectively, with 12 bases between them. CDR1 MNHEY and CDR2 SMNVEV come from the germline V gene (reference sequence). The CDR3 length is 15 residues. CDR3 amino acids: CASSLSQGQRYEQYF. The DNA of the CDR3 is TGTGCCAGCAGTTTATCGCAGGGTCAACGCTACGAGCAGTACTTC.

DNA for the CDR3: TGTGCCAGCAGTGCGGTCAGGGCCACTGAAGCTTTCTTT. The encoded protein is CASSAVRATEAFF. The chain couples TRBV2 to TRBJ1-1; TRBD1 might be the D (5 bases). The CDR3 runs 13 residues. The V end lost 4 bases, the J end lost 4 bases, and 10 bases lay between the germline ends. Germline CDR1 is SNHLY and CDR2 is FYNNEI.

This clone has a single count. The V gene is TRBV10-3, the J gene TRBJ1-1; 10 nucleotides match TRBD1. The CDR3 totals 14 residues. The V gene's germline CDR1 is ENHRY and CDR2 SYGVKD. With V trimmed by 6 bases and J by 8 bases, 9 bases remained unmatched. The CDR3 is CAIRGQGDQNEAFF. DNA of the CDR3: TGTGCCATCAGAGGACAGGGGGACCAAAACGAAGCTTTCTTT.

The J gene is TRBJ2-7, the V gene TRBV7-2; unclear D gene. Per germline, CDR1 SGHTA and CDR2 FQGNSA. The ends were cut back, 2 bases at V and 1 base at J, with 9 bases in the middle. The CDR3 runs 14 residues. CDR3: CASSLTRTSYEQYF. DNA of the CDR3: TGTGCCAGCAGCTTAACCAGAACATCCTACGAGCAGTACTTC.

The genes are TRBV2 and TRBJ2-7, with 13 bases matching TRBD2. Germline-derived CDR1 and CDR2 are SNHLY and FYNNEI. The CDR3 spans 16 residues. J gave up 5 bases and V 6 bases, and 10 bases lay outside the gene matches. Written as DNA, the CDR3 is TGTGCCAGCAGGGAAAACGGACTAGCGGGAGTGGACGAGCAGTACTTC. It translates to CASRENGLAGVDEQYF.

The V gene is TRBV28, the J gene TRBJ2-7; D assignment may be TRBD1 or TRBD2 (5 bases each). The CDR3 extends over 16 amino acids. Trimming left V 5 bases short and J 2 bases short, with 19 bases between. Looked up from germline, CDR1 is MDHEN and CDR2 is SYDVKM. The CDR3 reads CASSLGEGLAPYEQYF. As DNA, the CDR3 is TGTGCCAGCAGTCTGGGGGAAGGCCTGGCTCCCTACGAGCAGTACTTC.

This clone was picked up one time. V gene TRBV6-4 combines with J gene TRBJ1-2; no reliable D call. Germline values: CDR1 MRHNA, CDR2 SNTAGT. V was cut by 2 bases and J by 6 bases, with 4 bases left in between. The CDR3 loop spans 11 amino acids. Here the CDR3 reads CASSDGDGYTF. The CDR3 DNA sequence: TGTGCCAGCAGTGACGGGGATGGCTACACCTTC.

The CDR3, as DNA: TGTGCCAGCAGTGACGTAGTACTCAGGGCCGCTGGCTACACCTTC. As protein: CASSDVVLRAAGYTF. The rearrangement links TRBV6-1 to TRBJ1-2, with D perhaps matching TRBD1 (5 bases). The CDR3 loop spans 15 amino acids. From germline, CDR1 is MNHNS and CDR2 SASEGT. Trimming stripped 3 bases from V and 7 bases from J, with 18 bases between.

Points on this clone: The same CDR3 also results from other DNA sequences found in this sample. The rearrangement links TRBV18 to TRBJ2-5; unclear D gene. The CDR3 extends over 12 amino acids. Between the trimmed V and J ends, which lost 3 bases and 0 bases, there was a span of 2 bases. The V gene's germline CDR1 is KGHSH and CDR2 LQKENI. The CDR3 nucleotides are TGTGCCAGCTCACCTAACCAAGAGACCCAGTACTTC. This sequence encodes CASSPNQETQYF. Full variable domain (remainder filled in from reference TRBV18 and TRBJ2-5): NAGVMQNPRHLVRRRGQEARLRCSPMKGHSHVYWYRQLPEEGLKFMVYLQKENIIDESGMPKERFSAEFPKEGPSILRIQQVVRGDSAAYFCASSPNQETQYFGPGTRLLVL.

On this clone itself: Other nucleotide sequences from this sample produce the same CDR3. The chain combines TRBV28 with TRBJ2-7; D unclear. Germline V gene data show CDR1 as MDHEN and CDR2 as SYDVKM. This CDR3 spans 13 amino acids. V lost 3 bases and J lost 0, with 6 bases in between. CDR3 sequence: CASSFPSSYEQYF. The CDR3 DNA reads as TGTGCCAGCAGTTTTCCCAGCTCCTACGAGCAGTACTTC.

The chain couples TRBV19 to TRBJ2-5, with TRBD2 matching 11 bases. Trimming at V came to 5 bases and at J to 0 bases, leaving 5 bases not matched to a gene. CDR3 length: 16 amino acids. The germline V gene encodes CDR1 LNHDA and CDR2 SQIVND (reference sequence). CDR3 sequence reads: CASSRRTSGYQETQYF. The CDR3, as DNA: TGTGCCAGTAGTCGGAGGACTAGCGGGTACCAAGAGACCCAGTACTTC.